A selection of T cell receptor beta chains follows, all from one sample in a study of blood T cell repertoires in COVID-19. Data came from immunoSEQ multiplex PCR; TCRdb stores just in-frame clones and leaves some out. The table has approximately 200,000 clones, about 86% seen once. Sequencing used PBMCs or T cells enriched from blood (not recorded which). These receptors all come from a man aged 35-49 years who had recovered from COVID-19. Each CDR3 is given with its conserved first and last residue. Each record gives: J gene, clone size, D gene, V gene, CDR3 DNA, CDR3 protein. A D gene is named only where the DNA matches it firmly. Rows may omit the clone size; those that give it use once, few, many or a size class.

>TRBJ1-4|-|-|TRBV6-5
TGTGCCAGCACCCGATTGGACAGAAATGAAAAACTGTTTTTT
CASTRLDRNEKLFF
>TRBJ1-2|-|-|TRBV7-2
TGTGCCAGCAGCCTACTAGGCGGGTACTATGGCTACACCTTC
CASSLLGGYYGYTF
>TRBJ2-5|-|TRBD1|TRBV5-5
TGTGCCAGCAGCCTCGGACAGGGAAGGTGGGAGACCCAGTACTTC
CASSLGQGRWETQYF
>TRBJ1-1|-|TRBD1|TRBV19
TGTGCCAGTAGTAACAGGGGGCTGGCTGAAGCTTTCTTT
CASSNRGLAEAFF
>TRBJ2-5|-|TRBD1|TRBV5-4
TGTGCCAGCAGCTACGGACAGGGCCAAGAGACCCAGTACTTC
CASSYGQGQETQYF
>TRBJ1-2|-|TRBD1|TRBV15
TGTGCCACTTCGTGGGACAGGAACTATGGCTACACCTTC
CATSWDRNYGYTF
>TRBJ2-7|few|TRBD2|TRBV27
TGTGCCAGCAGTTACCGCCAGCGGGGATCCTACGAGCAGTACTTC
CASSYRQRGSYEQYF
>TRBJ1-6|-|-|TRBV9
TGTGCCAGCAGCGTTGCGAGCTCCTATAATTCACCCCTCCACTTT
CASSVASSYNSPLHF
>TRBJ1-3|-|-|TRBV6-6
TGTGCCAGCAGGGGTCAGGTTACTGGAAACACCATATATTTT
CASRGQVTGNTIYF
>TRBJ1-1|-|TRBD1|TRBV6-5
TGTGCCAGCAGGACTACAGGGGCGGGCACTGAAGCTTTCTTT
CASRTTGAGTEAFF
>TRBJ2-5|once|TRBD1|TRBV28
TGTGCCAGCAGTTCGCCGGGACAGGGGTTCGAGACCCAGTACTTC
CASSSPGQGFETQYF
>TRBJ2-2|-|-|TRBV4-2
TGTGCCAGCAGCCGAAATAGGGTGGCGCAGGGTGGAGACACCGGGGAGCTGTTTTTT
CASSRNRVAQGGDTGELFF
>TRBJ1-5|-|TRBD1|TRBV5-6
TGTGCCAGCAGCTTGGGAGGGGGCGTACATCAGCCCCAGCATTTT
CASSLGGGVHQPQHF
>TRBJ1-2|-|-|TRBV3-1/TRBV3-2
TGTGCCAGCAGCCAACAGGGAGGGGGTACTAACTATGGCTACACCTTC
CASSQQGGGTNYGYTF
>TRBJ1-2|-|TRBD1|TRBV3-1/TRBV3-2
TGTGCCAGCAGGGGCGGCGGGGGACAGGGGGGACATGGCTACACCTTC
CASRGGGGQGGHGYTF
>TRBJ1-1|-|-|TRBV4-3
TGCGCCAGCAGCCAAGTTCCGACAGAAGCTTTCTTT
CASSQVPTEAFF
>TRBJ1-1|few|TRBD1|TRBV6-6
TGTGCCAGCAGTAGGACAGGGTTTCAGGACACTGAAGCTTTCTTT
CASSRTGFQDTEAFF
>TRBJ2-3|-|-|TRBV4-2
TGTGCCAGCAGCCAAGATAAACAGGGTTTGGATACGCAGTATTTT
CASSQDKQGLDTQYF
>TRBJ2-4|-|TRBD2|TRBV4-1
TGCGCCAGCAGCCAGGGGAGGCCCGTGACTAGCGGGGGCACCCGCGCCAAAAACATTCAGTACTTC
CASSQGRPVTSGGTRAKNIQYF
>TRBJ2-2|-|-|TRBV5-1
TGCGCCAGCCGGAACACCGGGGAGCTGTTTTTT
CASRNTGELFF
>TRBJ2-1|once|TRBD1|TRBV5-1
TGCGCCAGCAGTTCGGACCCGGGACAGGGGAGCTTCTTC
CASSSDPGQGSFF
>TRBJ1-5|-|-|TRBV5-1
TGCGCCAGCAGCTTGGCGTCAGGCAATCAGCCCCAGCATTTT
CASSLASGNQPQHF
>TRBJ2-1|-|TRBD2|TRBV11-1
TGTGCCAGCAGCCGGACTAGACTAAGCTCCTACAATGAGCAGTTCTTC
CASSRTRLSSYNEQFF
>TRBJ1-2|-|TRBD1|TRBV5-1
TGCGCCAGCAGCTCAACAGGGGTAGCTAACTATGGCTACACCTTC
CASSSTGVANYGYTF
>TRBJ1-2|once|-|TRBV10-1
TGCGCCAGCAGTGAGTACAGGGATAGAAGGTATGGCTACACCTTC
CASSEYRDRRYGYTF
>TRBJ2-5|-|-|TRBV5-5
TGTGCCAGCAGCCGACTAGAGACCCAGTACTTC
CASSRLETQYF
>TRBJ1-1|-|TRBD1|TRBV11-2
TGTGCCAGCAGCTCAAACAGGGGGCGCATCGGGTTGGCTTTCTTT
CASSSNRGRIGLAFF
>TRBJ1-2|-|-|TRBV19
TGTGCCAGTAGTATCCACCCCGGACAGTCCTATGGCTACACCTTC
CASSIHPGQSYGYTF
>TRBJ1-1|-|-|TRBV15
TGTGCCACCAGCAGTAGACAGGACACTGAAGCTTTCTTT
CATSSRQDTEAFF
>TRBJ2-7|-|TRBD1|TRBV6-5
TGTGCCAGCAGAACCCGCGGGACAGGGACGAACGAGCAGTACTTC
CASRTRGTGTNEQYF
>TRBJ2-1|few|-|TRBV29-1
TGCAGCGTTGTTCTGGGGGCGAGAGAGCAGTTCTTC
CSVVLGAREQFF
>TRBJ1-3|-|-|TRBV5-6
TGTGCCAGCTCCTCTGGGCCAAACTCTGGAAACACCATATATTTT
CASSSGPNSGNTIYF
>TRBJ1-4|-|-|TRBV18
TGTGCCAGCTCACCGGGGGGGACCTTTTCTAATGAAAAACTGTTTTTT
CASSPGGTFSNEKLFF
>TRBJ1-6|-|TRBD1|TRBV28
TGTGCCAGCAGTTTAAGGACAGGGGGTTTTTCACCCCTCCACTTT
CASSLRTGGFSPLHF
>TRBJ2-3|-|TRBD2|TRBV5-1
TGCGCCAGCGGTAACGGGGGGGCCCAAGGAAGCACAGATACGCAGTATTTT
CASGNGGAQGSTDTQYF
>TRBJ2-7|-|TRBD2|TRBV2
TGTGCCAGCAGTGTTCGCCTAGCGGGGGGCCACGAGCAGTACTTC
CASSVRLAGGHEQYF
>TRBJ1-1|-|-|TRBV9
TGTGCCAGCAGCGTAGAAGGGGATTTTATGGCTGAAGCTTTCTTT
CASSVEGDFMAEAFF
>TRBJ1-1|once|-|TRBV10-3
TGTGCCATCAGTGACAGGACGGGGGGCAGCACTGAAGCTTTCTTT
CAISDRTGGSTEAFF
>TRBJ1-1|-|-|TRBV21-1
TGTGCCAGCAGCGAAAGACAGGGCTTAGCTTTCTTT
CASSERQGLAFF
>TRBJ1-1|-|TRBD1|TRBV5-6
TGTGCCAGCAGCTTGTCCTGGGACAGGGGACAACCTGAAGCTTTCTTT
CASSLSWDRGQPEAFF